One and the same sample provided the 8 T cell receptor beta chains below, sequenced in a study of response to subunit inactivated influenza vaccine (dated by TCRdb to the late 2010s). Libraries were prepared through RT-PCR. The run used an Illumina HiSeq 2500. TCRdb redid the processing of the public reads, applying fastp at Q25 and MiXCR, and retained in-frame beta chains. Identical CDR3 protein sequences are pooled into one entry, listed with their most common genes and DNA. This sample comprises approximately 520,000 distinct CDR3 sequences, 16% of them detected only once. Approximately 3% of the sample belongs to the ten largest clones. The sequencing here drew on CD4+ T cells sorted from PBMCs, taken approximately 25 months after vaccination. The receptors derive from a man aged 50-75 years who received an inactivated influenza vaccine. Donor details come from another sample of the same person, matched by shared clones.

Remarks on this clonotype: Germline and junction disagree at one end, which may indicate a read error. The rearrangement links TRBV9 to TRBJ1-5; 9 nucleotides match TRBD1. Germline V lookup: CDR1 SGDLS, CDR2 YYNGEE. This CDR3 has 14 residues. DNA of the CDR3: TGTGCCAGCAGCGTAGGAATCGGACAGGGGAGACTTACTTGG. Its protein product is CASSVGIGQGRLTW.

The chain carries TRBV6-1 and TRBJ1-2; TRBD1 matches 10 bases. The germline CDR1 and CDR2 sequences are MNHNS and SASEGT. This CDR3 has 14 amino acids. Trimming at V came to 6 bases and at J to 2 bases, leaving 3 bases not matched to a gene. DNA for the CDR3: TGTGCCAGCAGGCCGGGACAGGGGAACTATGGCTACACCTTC. It yields the protein CASRPGQGNYGYTF.

The chain combines TRBV7-3 with TRBJ2-7, with D possibly being TRBD2 (5 bases). Germline-derived CDR1 and CDR2 are SGHTA and FQGTGA. The CDR3 spans 15 residues. V dropped 1 base and J dropped 3 bases, with 13 bases sitting between them. Here the CDR3 reads CASSLSPGKGYEQYF. As DNA, the CDR3 is TGTGCCAGCAGCTTAAGTCCGGGAAAGGGCTACGAGCAGTACTTC.

This clonotype was observed a few times. The chain has TRBV9 and TRBJ2-3; 10 nucleotides align to TRBD2. The V and J ends lost 7 bases and 5 bases, in that order; junction bases with no gene match: 4. CDR3 size: 13 residues. CDR1 is SGDLS and CDR2 is YYNGEE in the germline V gene. The CDR3 bases are TGTGCCAGCGGGACTAGCGAGGAAGATACGCAGTATTTT. It codes for CASGTSEEDTQYF.

Many counts were recorded for this clonotype. The rearrangement links TRBV4-1 to TRBJ1-1, with no clear D. Trimming left V 1 base short and J 3 bases short, with 9 bases between. Germline V gene lookup returns CDR1 MGHRA and CDR2 YSYEKL. This CDR3 comprises 14 residues. The CDR3 coding sequence is TGCGCCAGCAGCCAAGCGGACGGATACACTGAAGCTTTCTTT. It translates to CASSQADGYTEAFF.

This clonotype was counted ten times or more. V is TRBV27 and J is TRBJ1-1; 9 bases fit TRBD1. The ends lost 4 bases at V and 3 bases at J; junction bases unmatched: 9. CDR3 length: 16 amino acids. Germline CDR1 is MNHEY and CDR2 is SMNVEV (reference sequence). CDR3 sequence: CASSWRATGGHTEAFF. The CDR3 DNA is TGTGCCAGCAGTTGGCGGGCGACAGGGGGTCACACTGAAGCTTTCTTT.

The chain combines TRBV6-1 with TRBJ2-3; TRBD2 matches at 7 bases. V was clipped by 7 bases and J by 2 bases; unmatched bases: 9. This CDR3 comprises 15 residues. Germline assignment: CDR1 MNHNS and CDR2 SASEGT. CDR3 nucleotides: TGTGCCAGCAAGCCCGCGGGGGTCAACACAGATACGCAGTATTTT. Protein sequence: CASKPAGVNTDTQYF.

The chain joins TRBV6-1 to TRBJ1-1, with D unclear. V was shortened by 6 bases and J by 0 bases, with 8 bases between the two germline ends. CDR3 length: 13 amino acids. The germline gives CDR1 MNHNS, CDR2 SASEGT. The CDR3 nucleotides are TGTGCCAGCAGCGGGGTGGTGAACACTGAAGCTTTCTTT. Translated: CASSGVVNTEAFF.